The clone carrying this TCR beta chain was picked up many times. Antigen specificity is unknown. This sample is drawn from a study of early T cells in non-severe SARS-CoV-2 infection. As for the study in general: Sequenced bulk RNA came from whole blood that was unsorted, and chains were unpaired.

General study findings and limits: Matching against VDJdb likely underestimated virus-specific expansions, favoring anti-spike CD8.

The CDR3 has 15 residues. Germline CDR1 is MDHEN and CDR2 is SYDVKM. Trimming shortened V by 3 bases and J by 1 base, and 12 bases separated the two germline ends. Individual cDNA molecules carried attached unique molecular identifiers. TCRdb reprocessed the 5' RACE reads with MiXCR, giving one entry per CDR3 protein. The sample has tens of thousands of distinct CDR3 sequences, 9.5% to 15% seen once. This receptor was taken from an adult who was a healthcare worker with PCR-confirmed SARS-CoV-2 infection or an uninfected control (not recorded which). The chain links TRBV28 to TRBJ1-1, with a weak D call TRBD1 (5 bases). The sample taken for sequencing was whole blood. CDR3 in DNA: TGTGCCAGCAGTTTCCCGGGGGAAGCGAACACTGAAGCTTTCTTT. It codes for CASSFPGEANTEAFF.